These 8 T cell receptor beta chains were all obtained from the same sample, sequenced in a study of CD8+ T cells in alopecia areata. Documented treatment: oral pan-JAK inhibitor, 5-10 mg twice daily. Extracted RNA was reverse transcribed into cDNA, the sequencing template. TCRdb's copy holds only in-frame clones and misses some; the assay was immunoSEQ multiplex PCR. The table records over 150,000 clones, about 48% of them present only once. Sequenced here: CD8+ T cells sorted from blood, sampled at week 24, from a patient treated with tofacitinib. The source of these receptors is a human donor with alopecia areata.

This chain joins TRBV30 and TRBJ1-1; D call uncertain. In germline, CDR1 is GTSNPN, CDR2 SVGIG (reference sequence). V was cut by 2 bases and J by 8 bases, with 12 bases left in between. The CDR3 is 12 amino acids. The CDR3 reads CAWSPGNVEAFF. The CDR3 nucleotides read TGTGCCTGGAGTCCAGGTAACGTAGAAGCTTTCTTT.

V usage is TRBV7-3 and J usage is TRBJ2-1; a weak D match, TRBD2 (6 bases). CDR1 is SGHTA, CDR2 FQGTGA, per germline. This CDR3 has 14 residues. V lost 4 bases and J lost 3, with 10 bases in between. The DNA for the CDR3 is TGTGCCAGCAGCTCCGGGACTCTCTACAATGAGCAGTTCTTC. As protein: CASSSGTLYNEQFF.

This clone was found a few times. The chain is built from TRBV2 and TRBJ2-7; 7 nucleotides match TRBD2. Germline V gene lookup returns CDR1 SNHLY and CDR2 FYNNEI. The J segment lost 3 bases and the V segment lost 1 base, leaving 12 bases of the junction unmatched. The CDR3 has 17 residues. This CDR3 is CASSEDLSGDQGYEQYF. CDR3 nucleotides: TGTGCCAGCAGTGAAGATTTGAGCGGGGATCAGGGCTACGAGCAGTACTTC.

The gene calls are TRBV29-1 and TRBJ2-7; 10 bases line up with TRBD2. V shed 4 bases and J 6 bases; nucleotides not matched to a gene: 0. Germline assignment: CDR1 SQVTM and CDR2 ANQGSEA. The CDR3 runs 11 residues. The CDR3 DNA reads TGCAGCGTTGTAGCGGGGGGCGAGCAGTACTTC. Translated, it gives CSVVAGGEQYF.

V and J are TRBV30 and TRBJ2-7; TRBD1 might be the D (6 bases). V was pared by 2 bases and J by 4 bases, with 15 bases between. CDR1 GTSNPN and CDR2 SVGIG come from the germline V gene (reference sequence). The CDR3 loop spans 14 amino acids. For the CDR3, the DNA is TGTGCCTGGAGTTTTACAGGGTCAATTTACGAGCAGTACTTC. Protein: CAWSFTGSIYEQYF. Complete variable domain (other parts from reference TRBV30 and TRBJ2-7): SQTIHQWPATLVQPVGSPLSLECTVEGTSNPNLYWYRQAAGRGLQLLFYSVGIGQISSEVPQNLSASRPQDRQFILSSKKLLLSDSGFYLCAWSFTGSIYEQYFGPGTRLTVT.

This clone showed up just a few times. The V and J genes are TRBV13 and TRBJ2-7; 7 positions match TRBD1. The CDR3 runs to 17 residues. Germline CDR1 PRHDT, CDR2 FYEKMQ (reference sequence). J lost 0 bases, V lost 0 bases, and 8 bases had no gene match. The CDR3: CASSLGGQSGSSYEQYF. The CDR3 DNA reads TGTGCCAGCAGCTTAGGGGGACAGTCAGGAAGCTCCTACGAGCAGTACTTC.

The chain joins TRBV30 to TRBJ1-2, with D hard to call. Germline lookup yields CDR1 GTSNPN and CDR2 SVGIG (reference sequence). Trimming pared 0 bases from V and 8 bases from J, leaving 7 bases between. There are 11 residues in the CDR3. This CDR3 reads CAWSVGKGYTF. CDR3 coding DNA: TGTGCCTGGAGTGTGGGAAAGGGCTACACCTTC.

This clone turned up a few times. The CDR3 DNA follows: TGCGCCGGAGGGACGGAGAACACTGAAGCTTTCTTT. This translates into CAGGTENTEAFF. The rearrangement uses TRBV23-1 and TRBJ1-1, with a possible D match to TRBD1 (5 bases). TRBV23-1 is an ORF for which the function is uncertain. This CDR3 has 12 residues. V lost 11 bases and J lost 1, with 11 bases in between.